The present T cell receptor (beta chain) was sequenced within a study of blood T cell repertoires in COVID-19. Study in general: Sources were T cells, B-cell-depleted T cells, or PBMCs; the material itself was cDNA or gDNA.

Produced via immunoSEQ multiplex PCR; TCRdb's table is partial and in-frame only. The sample contains roughly 270,000 clones, 65% to 90% of which appear only once. CDR1 and CDR2 from the germline V gene are SGHTA and FQGNSA. J was trimmed by 3 bases and V by 5 bases; bases with no gene match: 9. The CDR3 covers 15 residues. The rearrangement joins TRBV7-2 to TRBJ1-1; 7 bases align to TRBD1. The clonotype comes from a man in his fifties with active or convalescent COVID-19. The sequencing input was peripheral blood. Written as DNA, the CDR3 is TGTGCCAGCAGCCCACAGGGGATGAGGGACACTGAAGCTTTCTTT. Protein product: CASSPQGMRDTEAFF.